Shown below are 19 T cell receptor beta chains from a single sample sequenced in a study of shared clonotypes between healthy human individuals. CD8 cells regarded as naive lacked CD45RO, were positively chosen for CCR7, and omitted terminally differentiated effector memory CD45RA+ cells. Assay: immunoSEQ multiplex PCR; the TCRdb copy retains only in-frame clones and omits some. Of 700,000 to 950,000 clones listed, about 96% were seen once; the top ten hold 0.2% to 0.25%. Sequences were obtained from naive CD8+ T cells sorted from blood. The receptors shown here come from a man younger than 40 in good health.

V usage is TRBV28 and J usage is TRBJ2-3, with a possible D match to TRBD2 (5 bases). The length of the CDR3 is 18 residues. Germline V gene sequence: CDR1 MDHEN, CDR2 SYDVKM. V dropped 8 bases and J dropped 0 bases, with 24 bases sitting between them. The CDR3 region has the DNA TGTGCCAGCTTTACCCTCAGTGGTCGGGAAACCAGCACAGATACGCAGTATTTT. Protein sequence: CASFTLSGRETSTDTQYF.

The CDR3 sequence: CASSLRLAGNLQETQYF. The CDR3 DNA is TGCGCCAGCAGCTTGAGACTAGCGGGTAACCTTCAAGAGACCCAGTACTTC. The chain carries TRBV5-1 and TRBJ2-5; 10 nucleotides agree with TRBD2. The V and J ends lost 1 base and 2 bases, in that order; junction bases with no gene match: 8. The CDR3 length is 17 residues. Germline-derived CDR1 and CDR2 are SGHRS and YFSETQ.

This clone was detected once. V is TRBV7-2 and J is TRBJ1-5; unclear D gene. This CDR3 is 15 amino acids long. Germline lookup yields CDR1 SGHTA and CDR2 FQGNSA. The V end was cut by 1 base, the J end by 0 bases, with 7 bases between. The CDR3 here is CASSLGLASNQPQHF. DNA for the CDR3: TGTGCCAGCAGCTTAGGCTTAGCTAGCAATCAGCCCCAGCATTTT.

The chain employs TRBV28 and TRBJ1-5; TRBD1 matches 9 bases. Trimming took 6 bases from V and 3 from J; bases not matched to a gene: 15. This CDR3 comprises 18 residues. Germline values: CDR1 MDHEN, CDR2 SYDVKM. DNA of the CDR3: TGTGCCAGCAGAGTGGCACAGGGGGCGCGGTTGATCAATCAGCCCCAGCATTTT. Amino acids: CASRVAQGARLINQPQHF.

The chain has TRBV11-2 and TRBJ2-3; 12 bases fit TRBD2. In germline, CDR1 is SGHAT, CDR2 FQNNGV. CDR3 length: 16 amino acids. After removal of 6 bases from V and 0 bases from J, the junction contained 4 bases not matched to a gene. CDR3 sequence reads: CASSVGLAGSTDTQYF. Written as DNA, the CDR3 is TGTGCCAGCAGTGTAGGACTAGCGGGAAGCACAGATACGCAGTATTTT.

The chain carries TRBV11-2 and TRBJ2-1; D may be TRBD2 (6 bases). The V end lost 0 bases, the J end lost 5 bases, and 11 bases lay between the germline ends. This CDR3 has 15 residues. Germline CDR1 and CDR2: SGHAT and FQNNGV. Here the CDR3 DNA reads TGTGCCAGCAGCTTAGACGGGAGCCGACACAATGAGCAGTTCTTC. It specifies CASSLDGSRHNEQFF.

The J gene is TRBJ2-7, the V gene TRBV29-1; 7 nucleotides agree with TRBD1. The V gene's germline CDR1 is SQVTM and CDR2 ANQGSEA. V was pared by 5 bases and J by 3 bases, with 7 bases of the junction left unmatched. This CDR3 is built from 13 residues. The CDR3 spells CSVLGAGGYEQYF. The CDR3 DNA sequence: TGCAGCGTTCTCGGCGCAGGGGGCTACGAGCAGTACTTC.

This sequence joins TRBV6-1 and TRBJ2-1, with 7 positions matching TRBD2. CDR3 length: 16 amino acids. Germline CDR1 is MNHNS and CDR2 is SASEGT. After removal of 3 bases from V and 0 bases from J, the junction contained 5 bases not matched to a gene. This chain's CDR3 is CASSDRRTSSYNEQFF. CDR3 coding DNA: TGTGCCAGCAGTGATCGCAGGACTAGCTCCTACAATGAGCAGTTCTTC.

The CDR3 region is CASSPGVKYEQYF. CDR3 coding DNA: TGTGCCAGTAGTCCCGGGGTTAAATACGAGCAGTACTTC. The V gene is TRBV19, the J gene TRBJ2-7; possibly TRBD2 for D (5 bases). Trimming cost V 5 bases and J 4 bases, with 12 bases left between them. CDR1 is LNHDA and CDR2 is SQIVND in the germline V gene (reference sequence). This CDR3 has 13 amino acids.

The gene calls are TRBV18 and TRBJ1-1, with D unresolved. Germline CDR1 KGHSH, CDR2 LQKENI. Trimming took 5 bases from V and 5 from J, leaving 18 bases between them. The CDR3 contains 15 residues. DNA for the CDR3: TGTGCCAGCTCATTTTCCCGGGAAGATGGGACTGAAGCTTTCTTT. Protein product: CASSFSREDGTEAFF. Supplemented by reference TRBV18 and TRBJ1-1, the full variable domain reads NAGVMQNPRHLVRRRGQEARLRCSPMKGHSHVYWYRQLPEEGLKFMVYLQKENIIDESGMPKERFSAEFPKEGPSILRIQQVVRGDSAAYFCASSFSREDGTEAFFGQGTRLTVV.

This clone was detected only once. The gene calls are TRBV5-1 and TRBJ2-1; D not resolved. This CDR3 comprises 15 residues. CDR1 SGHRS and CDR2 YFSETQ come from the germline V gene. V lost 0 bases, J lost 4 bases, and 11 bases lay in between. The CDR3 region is CASSLESAGYNEQFF. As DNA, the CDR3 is TGCGCCAGCAGCTTGGAAAGCGCCGGATACAATGAGCAGTTCTTC.

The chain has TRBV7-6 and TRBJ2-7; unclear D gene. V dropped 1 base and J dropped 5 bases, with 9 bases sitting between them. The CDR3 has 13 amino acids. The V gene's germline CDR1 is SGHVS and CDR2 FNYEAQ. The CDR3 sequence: CASSLEVTHEQYF. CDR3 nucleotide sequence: TGTGCCAGCAGCTTAGAAGTTACCCACGAGCAGTACTTC.

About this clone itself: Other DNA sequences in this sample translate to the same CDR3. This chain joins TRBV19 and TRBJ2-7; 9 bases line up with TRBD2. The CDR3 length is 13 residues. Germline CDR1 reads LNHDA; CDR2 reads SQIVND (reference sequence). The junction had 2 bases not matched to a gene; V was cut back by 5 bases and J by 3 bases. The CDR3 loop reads CASSGGRGYEQYF. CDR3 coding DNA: TGTGCCAGTAGTGGCGGGAGGGGCTACGAGCAGTACTTC.

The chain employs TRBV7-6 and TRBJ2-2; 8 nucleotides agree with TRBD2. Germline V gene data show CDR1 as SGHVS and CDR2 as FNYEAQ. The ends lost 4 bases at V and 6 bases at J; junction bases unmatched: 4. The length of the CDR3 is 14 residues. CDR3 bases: TGTGCCAGCAGCTCTCGGACTAGCTCCGGGGAGCTGTTTTTT. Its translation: CASSSRTSSGELFF.

CDR3 amino acids: CASSDGANYGYTF. The CDR3 nucleotides are TGTGCCAGCAGTGACGGTGCAAACTATGGCTACACCTTC. V and J are TRBV6-4 and TRBJ1-2; no clear D. Looked up from germline, CDR1 is MRHNA and CDR2 is SNTAGT. The CDR3 extends over 13 amino acids. V was clipped by 2 bases and J by 2 bases, with 6 bases between them.

In DNA, the CDR3 is TGTGCCAGCAGTACCGGGACGGACCACTACGAGCAGTACTTC. Translating it yields CASSTGTDHYEQYF. This sequence joins TRBV6-5 and TRBJ2-7; D assignment may be TRBD1 or TRBD2 (5 bases each). The CDR3 has 14 residues. Trimming shortened V by 5 bases and J by 3 bases, and 14 bases separated the two germline ends. CDR1 and CDR2 from the germline V gene are MNHEY and SVGAGI.

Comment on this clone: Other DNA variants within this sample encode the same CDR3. CDR3 sequence reads: CASSAAGGYEQYF. For the CDR3, the DNA is TGTGCCAGCAGTGCCGCCGGGGGCTACGAGCAGTACTTC. The chain combines TRBV27 with TRBJ2-7; maybe TRBD2 (6 bases). Germline CDR1 reads MNHEY; CDR2 reads SMNVEV (reference sequence). Between the trimmed V and J ends, which lost 5 bases and 3 bases, there was a span of 11 bases. CDR3 size: 13 residues.

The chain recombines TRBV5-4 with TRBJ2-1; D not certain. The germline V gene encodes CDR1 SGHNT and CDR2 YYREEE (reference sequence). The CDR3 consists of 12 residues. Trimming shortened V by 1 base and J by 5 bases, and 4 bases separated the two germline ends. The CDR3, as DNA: TGTGCCAGCAGCTTGTGGAACAATGAGCAGTTCTTC. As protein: CASSLWNNEQFF.

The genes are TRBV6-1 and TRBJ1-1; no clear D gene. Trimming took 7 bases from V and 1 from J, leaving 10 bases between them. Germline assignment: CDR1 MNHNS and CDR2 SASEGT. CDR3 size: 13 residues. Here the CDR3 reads CASTVAPNTEAFF. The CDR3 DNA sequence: TGTGCCAGCACCGTAGCACCGAACACTGAAGCTTTCTTT.